This T cell receptor beta chain was obtained from a study of CD8+ T cells in alopecia areata. Between the trimmed V and J ends, which lost 3 bases and 2 bases, there was a span of 18 bases. In germline, CDR1 is PRHDT, CDR2 FYEKMQ (reference sequence). This CDR3 has 17 residues. Following RNA extraction, reverse transcription yielded cDNA that acted as the sequencing template. The assay was immunoSEQ multiplex PCR, and TCRdb's table has in-frame clones only and misses some. The table records 50,000 to 80,000 clones, about 44% of them present only once. V gene TRBV13 combines with J gene TRBJ2-3; D tentatively reads TRBD1 or TRBD2 (6 bases each). Material: NKG2D-low CD8+ T cells sorted from blood. This receptor was identified in a human donor with alopecia areata. Written as DNA, the CDR3 is TGTGCCAGCAGCTTGGCCGTCGGGGGCCCGGTCACAGATACGCAGTATTTT. Protein product: CASSLAVGGPVTDTQYF. Drawing the rest from reference TRBV13 and TRBJ2-3, the complete variable domain is AAGVIQSPRHLIKEKRETATLKCYPIPRHDTVYWYQQGPGQDPQFLISFYEKMQSDKGSIPDRFSAQQFSDYHSELNMSSLELGDSALYFCASSLAVGGPVTDTQYFGPGTRLTVL.